This passage covers 21 T cell receptor beta chains from one sample sequenced in a study of blood T cells in healthy people across ages. The authors ran a second PCR of roughly 6 to 12 cycles using a sample-barcoded 5' primer and a J-beta primer mix. A single record per CDR3 protein comes from TCRdb applying MiXCR to the 5' RACE reads. The table records 1.8 million or so distinct CDR3 sequences, 39% of them present only once. Sequencing was done on a sample of blood. Receptor source: a human donor in good health.

The chain is built from TRBV4-3 and TRBJ2-7; 8 bases align to TRBD1. The CDR3 extends over 16 amino acids. Germline lookup yields CDR1 LGHNA and CDR2 YSLEER. Trimming cost V 3 bases and J 1 base; bases outside gene matches: 8. CDR3 sequence: CASSQGSDRGSYEQYF. The CDR3 DNA sequence: TGCGCCAGCAGCCAGGGTTCCGACAGGGGATCCTACGAGCAGTACTTC.

This rearrangement joins TRBV7-2 to TRBJ2-3; TRBD1 is a possible D gene (5 bases). CDR3 size: 15 residues. Trimming stripped 5 bases from V and 4 bases from J, with 16 bases between. Germline CDR1 is SGHTA and CDR2 is FQGNSA. The CDR3 coding sequence is TGTGCCAGCAGCCCCAGTATTTGGGGCTCAGATACGCAGTATTTT. This codes for CASSPSIWGSDTQYF.

The V call is TRBV9, the J call TRBJ2-5; 7 bases agree with TRBD2. J was trimmed by 2 bases and V by 2 bases; bases with no gene match: 3. The germline V gene has CDR1 SGDLS and CDR2 YYNGEE. This CDR3 contains 14 residues. In DNA, the CDR3 is TGTGCCAGCAGCGTCAGCGGGGTTCAAGAGACCCAGTACTTC. Its protein is CASSVSGVQETQYF. Full variable domain (missing parts from reference TRBV9 and TRBJ2-5): DSGVTQTPKHLITATGQRVTLRCSPRSGDLSVYWYQQSLDQGLQFLIQYYNGEERAKGNILERFSAQQFPDLHSELNLSSLELGDSALYFCASSVSGVQETQYFGPGTRLLVL.

V gene TRBV20-1 combines with J gene TRBJ2-7; D unresolved. Germline-derived CDR1 and CDR2 are DFQATT and SNEGSKA (reference sequence). The length of the CDR3 is 19 residues. The ends were cut back, 2 bases at V and 3 bases at J, with 29 bases in the middle. DNA for the CDR3: TGCAGTGCTAGAAACCCCCCGCGGCCGGAGATAGGATCAAACTACGAGCAGTACTTC. This gives the protein CSARNPPRPEIGSNYEQYF.

J is TRBJ2-1 and V is TRBV29-1; a possible D gene is TRBD1 (6 bases). The germline gives CDR1 SQVTM, CDR2 ANQGSEA. The V gene lost 7 bases and the J gene lost 6 bases, with 19 bases spanning the gap. The length of the CDR3 is 14 residues. CDR3 sequence (DNA): TGCAGCGCAAGGCCTTCGACAGGAATCAATGAGCAGTTCTTC. Translating gives CSARPSTGINEQFF.

A few counts support this clonotype. The junction differs from germline at one of its ends, possibly a read error. The J gene is TRBJ1-1, the V gene TRBV6-5; D gene unclear. The CDR3 is 12 residues long. The germline V gene has CDR1 MNHEY and CDR2 SVGAGI. CDR3: CATSDMNTEVFF. In DNA, the CDR3 is TGTGCCACCAGCGATATGAACACTGAAGTTTTCTTT.

About this clonotype itself: Possible read error: a much larger clone is one base away. V and J are TRBV28 and TRBJ2-1, with TRBD1 identical over 7 bases. Germline CDR1 is MDHEN and CDR2 is SYDVKM. The junction had 9 bases not matched to a gene; V was cut back by 6 bases and J by 10 bases. This CDR3 has 13 residues. CDR3 DNA: TGTGCCAGCAGGACAGGGACCCCCTACGAGCAGTTCTTC. It specifies CASRTGTPYEQFF. The full variable domain, rest sourced from reference TRBV28 and TRBJ2-1, is DVKVTQSSRYLVKRTGEKVFLECVQDMDHENMFWYRQDPGLGLRLIYFSYDVKMKEKGDIPEGYSVSREKKERFSLILESASTNQTSMYLCASRTGTPYEQFFGPGTRLTVL.

V usage is TRBV4-3 and J usage is TRBJ1-1; weak D call: TRBD1 (6 bases). Per germline, CDR1 LGHNA and CDR2 YSLEER. V was cut by 2 bases and J by 7 bases, with 11 bases left in between. CDR3 length equals 13 residues. The CDR3 DNA reads as TGCGCCAGCAGCCAAAGGATACAGGGTGAAGCTTTCTTT. As protein: CASSQRIQGEAFF.

The chain employs TRBV6-2 or TRBV6-3 and TRBJ1-2, with D unresolved. Trimming removed 2 bases from V and 2 bases from J, with 12 bases in between. CDR1 and CDR2 (germline): MNHEY, SVGEGT. This CDR3 region has 15 residues. CDR3 loop: CASSYRANSNYGYTF. CDR3 nucleotides: TGTGCCAGCAGTTACCGCGCGAATTCCAACTATGGCTACACCTTC.

The chain recombines TRBV4-3 with TRBJ2-3; TRBD2 aligns across 8 bases. V lost 0 bases to trimming and J lost 4 bases; unmatched junction nucleotides: 12. This CDR3 is 18 amino acids long. The germline V gene encodes CDR1 LGHNA and CDR2 YSLEER. CDR3 region: CASSQDLRGGPSPDTQYF. In nucleotides, the CDR3 is TGCGCCAGCAGCCAAGACCTCCGGGGGGGACCTTCCCCAGATACGCAGTATTTT.

This clonotype was observed a few times. This chain connects TRBV28 to TRBJ2-3; 10 bases align to TRBD2. J was trimmed by 4 bases and V by 4 bases; bases with no gene match: 8. Germline loops: CDR1 MDHEN, CDR2 SYDVKM. The CDR3 runs 16 residues. The CDR3 sequence: CASSSLTSGGADTQYF. In DNA form, the CDR3 reads TGTGCCAGCAGTTCCCTTACGAGCGGGGGGGCAGATACGCAGTATTTT.

The rearrangement joins TRBV27 to TRBJ2-3, with D maybe TRBD2 (5 bases). V was cut by 2 bases and J by 0 bases, with 12 bases left in between. CDR1 is MNHEY and CDR2 is SMNVEV in the germline V gene (reference sequence). The CDR3 extends over 16 amino acids. The CDR3 DNA reads as TGTGCCAGCAGTTTACAGGACTTTGGGAGCACAGATACGCAGTATTTT. This gives the protein CASSLQDFGSTDTQYF.

This clonotype was detected a few times. The chain employs TRBV10-3 and TRBJ2-5, with 13 nucleotides matching TRBD2. Losses at the gene ends were 10 bases for V and 1 base for J; bases not matched to a gene: 3. The CDR3 has 14 amino acids. Germline-derived CDR1 and CDR2 are ENHRY and SYGVKD. The CDR3 loop reads CATRLAGGQETQYF. DNA of the CDR3: TGTGCCACCAGACTAGCGGGGGGCCAAGAGACCCAGTACTTC.

The DNA for the CDR3 is TGTGCCAGCAGTCAAAATACTAACTATGGCTACACCTTC. Translated, it gives CASSQNTNYGYTF. The chain recombines TRBV2 with TRBJ1-2; D is uncertain. The CDR3 is made up of 13 amino acids. Germline V gene lookup returns CDR1 SNHLY and CDR2 FYNNEI. The V end lost 5 bases, the J end lost 0 bases, and 7 bases lay between the germline ends.

This clonotype was detected a few times. The rearrangement uses TRBV12-3 or TRBV12-4 and TRBJ2-3, with 8 bases matching TRBD2. The CDR3 has 17 amino acids. J lost 2 bases, V lost 1 base, and 8 bases had no gene match. In nucleotides, the CDR3 is TGTGCCAGCAGTTTAGTCCCTAGCGGGTACTACACAGATACGCAGTATTTT. This translates into CASSLVPSGYYTDTQYF.

The genes are TRBV20-1 and TRBJ2-1; TRBD2 matches at 7 bases. Germline V gives CDR1 DFQATT, CDR2 SNEGSKA (reference sequence). The CDR3 runs 13 residues. V shed 3 bases and J 7 bases; nucleotides not matched to a gene: 6. Here the CDR3 DNA reads TGCAGTGCTAGGTGGGGGGGTAGGAATGAGCAGTTCTTC. It specifies CSARWGGRNEQFF.

This clonotype was counted a few times. The chain carries TRBV7-2 and TRBJ1-6; D possibly corresponds to TRBD1 (6 bases). The CDR3 runs 16 residues. Germline V gene data show CDR1 as SGHTA and CDR2 as FQGNSA. The V end was cut by 2 bases, the J end by 10 bases, with 18 bases between. The CDR3 spells CASSLTSGGHRSPLHF. The CDR3, as DNA: TGTGCCAGCAGCTTAACTAGCGGGGGACATCGCTCACCCCTCCACTTT.

This chain links TRBV28 with TRBJ2-1; D might be TRBD1 or TRBD2, each matching 6 bases. Trimming took 11 bases from V and 2 from J, leaving 13 bases between them. Germline CDR1 MDHEN, CDR2 SYDVKM. The CDR3 has 13 amino acids. The CDR3 sequence is CAHGGRTYNEQFF. CDR3 bases: TGTGCCCACGGGGGCCGAACCTACAATGAGCAGTTCTTC.

This clonotype was recorded many times. The V and J genes are TRBV4-3 and TRBJ2-3; D could derive from TRBD1 or TRBD2 (6 bases each). Germline V gene sequence: CDR1 LGHNA, CDR2 YSLEER. V lost 0 bases and J 6 bases, leaving 10 bases between the germline ends. This CDR3 region has 14 residues. The CDR3 spells CASSQEGGSDTQYF. For the CDR3, the DNA is TGCGCCAGCAGCCAAGAGGGGGGCTCCGATACGCAGTATTTT.

The chain recombines TRBV27 with TRBJ2-7; possibly TRBD2 for D (7 bases). CDR3 size: 14 residues. Germline V gives CDR1 MNHEY, CDR2 SMNVEV (reference sequence). V was cut by 6 bases and J by 3 bases, with 15 bases left in between. CDR3 loop: CASSPNGGLYEQYF. The CDR3 DNA reads TGTGCCAGCAGCCCAAACGGGGGGCTCTACGAGCAGTACTTC.

Points on this clonotype: This may arise from a read error, as a much more abundant clone is one base away. The rearrangement uses TRBV12-3 or TRBV12-4 and TRBJ1-4; D uncertain. V lost 7 bases to trimming and J lost 6 bases, with 12 bases between them. The CDR3 runs to 13 residues. CDR3 DNA sequence: TGTGCCAGCAACTACACAGTGGATGAAAAACTGTTTTTT. Its protein product is CASNYTVDEKLFF.